These T cell receptor beta chains were read from a single sample in a study of T cell repertoires in cytomegalovirus infection. These receptors' targets are unknown. TCRdb fed the reads into MiXCR, producing one record per CDR3 protein. The table has fewer than 900,000 distinct CDR3 sequences, roughly 29% seen once; the top ten hold under 15%. Specimen: cultured CD8+ T cells from PBMCs, collected from culture after CMV antigen stimulation. The source is a human donor in good health (CMV status not recorded). Some clones in this sample may be carry-over from other donors' samples. CDR3s include the opening cysteine and the closing phenylalanine or tryptophan. A D gene is named only where the DNA matches it firmly. Expanded clones are given a class, and other clones once, few, many or no size at all.

size: many; V: TRBV28; D: .; J: TRBJ2-1; DNA: TGTGCCAGCAGTTTTCCGGGTTACAATGAGCAGTTCTTC; CDR3: CASSFPGYNEQFF
size: .; V: TRBV4-3; D: .; J: TRBJ2-1; DNA: TGCGCCAGCAGCCCAACATCCGCCTCCTACAATGAGCAGTTCTTC; CDR3: CASSPTSASYNEQFF
size: many; V: TRBV6-2/TRBV6-3; D: .; J: TRBJ1-5; DNA: TGTGCCAGCACCGACCTGGACACCTATCAGCCCCAGCATTTT; CDR3: CASTDLDTYQPQHF
size: .; V: TRBV28; D: .; J: TRBJ2-5; DNA: TGTGCCAGCAGTTTCATCACAACAGGCGCCCTCATCCAAGAGACCCAGTACTTC; CDR3: CASSFITTGALIQETQYF
size: .; V: TRBV4-1; D: .; J: TRBJ2-1; DNA: TGCGCCAGCAGCCAAGCGTATGAGCAGTTCTTC; CDR3: CASSQAYEQFF
size: few; V: TRBV7-6; D: .; J: TRBJ2-2; DNA: TGTGCCAGCAGCTTAGCGCTAAACACCGGGGAGCTGTTTTTT; CDR3: CASSLALNTGELFF
size: .; V: TRBV29-1; D: TRBD1; J: TRBJ1-2; DNA: TGCAGCGTTGATACAGGGGACGATGGCTACACCTTC; CDR3: CSVDTGDDGYTF
size: .; V: TRBV4-1; D: .; J: TRBJ1-6; DNA: TGCGCCAGCAGCCAACACAGGATCCATAATTCACCCCTCCACTTT; CDR3: CASSQHRIHNSPLHF
size: many; V: TRBV7-8; D: TRBD1; J: TRBJ2-1; DNA: TGTGCCAGCAGCCCCAGGGGGTATGAGCAGTTCTTC; CDR3: CASSPRGYEQFF
size: .; V: TRBV7-3; D: .; J: TRBJ2-5; DNA: TGTGCCAGCAGCTTATCAGGGGGGGGGAGCCAAGAGACCCAGTACTTC; CDR3: CASSLSGGGSQETQYF
size: .; V: TRBV29-1; D: TRBD2; J: TRBJ2-1; DNA: TGCAGCGTTGCGATGACTAGCGAGCCTTCCTACAATGAGCAGTTCTTC; CDR3: CSVAMTSEPSYNEQFF
size: many; V: TRBV12-3/TRBV12-4; D: TRBD1; J: TRBJ1-1; DNA: TGTGCCAGCAGTTTACAGGGGGGCACTGAAGCTTTCTTT; CDR3: CASSLQGGTEAFF
size: few; V: TRBV7-9; D: .; J: TRBJ2-7; DNA: TGTGCCAGCAGCTTGTCGGGGAACTCCTACGAGCAGTACTTC; CDR3: CASSLSGNSYEQYF
size: .; V: TRBV28; D: .; J: TRBJ2-2; DNA: TGTGCCAGCAGTTTATACCGAGAGGGGAACACCGGGGAGCTGTTTTTT; CDR3: CASSLYREGNTGELFF
size: .; V: TRBV7-9; D: .; J: TRBJ2-1; DNA: TGTGCCAGCAGTTCAGGGGTCCTCCTCTACAATGAGCAGTTCTTC; CDR3: CASSSGVLLYNEQFF
size: few; V: TRBV24-1; D: TRBD1; J: TRBJ2-2; DNA: TGTGCCACCAGTGATTTGGGGACAGGCGGTACCGGGGAGCTGTTTTTT; CDR3: CATSDLGTGGTGELFF
size: few; V: TRBV11-3; D: .; J: TRBJ2-3; DNA: TGTGCCAGCAGCTTATGGAGTGGAGCTACTGGCACAGATACGCAGTATTTT; CDR3: CASSLWSGATGTDTQYF
size: few; V: TRBV5-4; D: TRBD2; J: TRBJ2-2; DNA: TGTGCCAGCAGGCCTGGGACTAGCGGGGAGCTGTTTTTT; CDR3: CASRPGTSGELFF
size: .; V: TRBV27; D: .; J: TRBJ2-7; DNA: TGTGCCAGCAGTTTATCAGGAGGGACCCCCTACGAGCAGTACTTC; CDR3: CASSLSGGTPYEQYF
size: few; V: TRBV7-2; D: .; J: TRBJ2-6; DNA: TGTGCCAGCAGCTTAAATAGGGGGCTAACGGGAGGGGGGGCCAACGTCCTGACTTTC; CDR3: CASSLNRGLTGGGANVLTF
size: many; V: TRBV7-9; D: .; J: TRBJ2-5; DNA: TGTGCCAGCAGCTTAGAGGCCAGGAAAGAGACCCAGTACTTC; CDR3: CASSLEARKETQYF
size: few; V: TRBV9; D: .; J: TRBJ1-2; DNA: TGTGCCAGCAGCGTAGTGGGGGAGCGGGACGCATCAAACTATGGCTACACCTTC; CDR3: CASSVVGERDASNYGYTF
size: .; V: TRBV15; D: TRBD1; J: TRBJ2-7; DNA: TGTGCCACCAGCAGACTCGGCGGGGGACAGGGAGACGAGCAGTACTTC; CDR3: CATSRLGGGQGDEQYF
size: few; V: TRBV20-1; D: TRBD1; J: TRBJ2-3; DNA: TGCAGTGCTAGAGATAGGGAGACAGGGCGCAATACGCAGTATTTT; CDR3: CSARDRETGRNTQYF
size: .; V: TRBV27; D: TRBD1; J: TRBJ2-7; DNA: TGTGCCAGCAGTGGGGACAGGAAAAGCTCCTACGAGCAGTACTTC; CDR3: CASSGDRKSSYEQYF
size: .; V: TRBV11-1; D: .; J: TRBJ1-1; DNA: TGTGCCAGCAGACAACGGGACCCCCGACCGGGGAACACTGAAGCTTTCTTT; CDR3: CASRQRDPRPGNTEAFF
size: few; V: TRBV19; D: .; J: TRBJ1-1; DNA: TGTGCCAGTAGTATGTCCGAAGGGACCTACACTGAAGCTTTCTTT; CDR3: CASSMSEGTYTEAFF
size: .; V: TRBV7-2; D: .; J: TRBJ1-1; DNA: TGTGCCAGCAGCCCTGCGGGGGTTGAAGCTTTCTTT; CDR3: CASSPAGVEAFF
size: few; V: TRBV12-3/TRBV12-4; D: TRBD1; J: TRBJ2-5; DNA: TGTGCCAGCAGCGGGACAGCACAAGAGACCCAGTACTTC; CDR3: CASSGTAQETQYF
size: many; V: TRBV7-6; D: .; J: TRBJ2-5; DNA: TGTGCCAGCAGCCCCTCAGTGGGGAAGACCCAGTACTTC; CDR3: CASSPSVGKTQYF
size: few; V: TRBV5-1; D: TRBD2; J: TRBJ2-4; DNA: TGCGCCAGCAGCTACATAGCGGGGTCCAAAAACATTCAGTACTTC; CDR3: CASSYIAGSKNIQYF
size: few; V: TRBV5-5; D: .; J: TRBJ1-1; DNA: TGTGCCAGCAGCTTTATGACAGTTACGATGAACACTGAAGCTTTCTTT; CDR3: CASSFMTVTMNTEAFF
size: few; V: TRBV7-9; D: .; J: TRBJ2-2; DNA: TGTGCCAGCAGCGCTGACCTCACCGGGGAGCTGTTTTTT; CDR3: CASSADLTGELFF
size: few; V: TRBV7-9; D: .; J: TRBJ2-1; DNA: TGTGCCAGCAGCTTCCCGGAAGGGGGTTACAATGAGCAGTTCTTC; CDR3: CASSFPEGGYNEQFF
size: .; V: TRBV18; D: .; J: TRBJ1-5; DNA: TGTGCCAGCTCACGGGTGGATTCAGATAGCAATCAGCCCCAGCATTTT; CDR3: CASSRVDSDSNQPQHF
size: .; V: TRBV27; D: .; J: TRBJ2-4; DNA: TGTGCCAGCACCCTAGCCCGGGGGACCAAAAACATTCAGTACTTC; CDR3: CASTLARGTKNIQYF
size: .; V: TRBV10-2; D: TRBD1; J: TRBJ2-2; DNA: TGCGCCAGCAGTGAGGAACAGGGGGGCTCCGGGGAGCTGTTTTTT; CDR3: CASSEEQGGSGELFF
size: few; V: TRBV2; D: .; J: TRBJ1-1; DNA: TGTGCCAGCAGTGGCATGGACGCTTTCTTT; CDR3: CASSGMDAFF
size: .; V: TRBV10-1; D: TRBD1; J: TRBJ1-1; DNA: TGCGCCAGCAGTGAGTCCGGGACAGCGCTTGAAGCTTTCTTT; CDR3: CASSESGTALEAFF
size: many; V: TRBV11-2; D: .; J: TRBJ1-2; DNA: TGTGCCAGCAGCCTCCAGGGAATCTATGGCTACACCTTC; CDR3: CASSLQGIYGYTF
size: .; V: TRBV10-1; D: .; J: TRBJ2-1; DNA: TGCGCCAGCAGTGTGACAGGCTCATACAATGAGCAGTTCTTC; CDR3: CASSVTGSYNEQFF
size: .; V: TRBV6-4; D: .; J: TRBJ1-2; DNA: TGTGCCAGCAGTGACAGGTACCGGAGTGGTGGCTACACCTTC; CDR3: CASSDRYRSGGYTF
size: many; V: TRBV7-6; D: .; J: TRBJ2-3; DNA: TGTGCCAGCAGCTGGAGGTCCGATACGCAGTATTTT; CDR3: CASSWRSDTQYF
size: .; V: TRBV14; D: .; J: TRBJ1-2; DNA: TGTGCCAGCAGCCAAGAGTCAGGGATGAATGGCTACACCTTC; CDR3: CASSQESGMNGYTF
size: .; V: TRBV15; D: .; J: TRBJ2-1; DNA: TGTGCCACCAGCATACCCCCCGCAGGGGTGAATGAGCAGTTCTTC; CDR3: CATSIPPAGVNEQFF